Below are 2 T cell receptor beta chains sequenced from a single sample in a study of blood T cell repertoires in COVID-19. This table comes from immunoSEQ multiplex PCR, and its TCRdb copy is limited to in-frame clones, with some not included. The data contain 150,000 or so clones, 79% of them seen just once; the ten biggest clones take up approximately 5.2%. The sequenced sample was peripheral blood. Every receptor here comes from a woman between 65 and 79 years old with COVID-19, enrolled during active disease.

J is TRBJ1-5 and V is TRBV28, with a tentative D call TRBD1 (5 bases). Per the germline V gene, CDR1 is MDHEN and CDR2 is SYDVKM. CDR3 length equals 16 residues. Trimming took 0 bases from V and 6 from J, leaving 15 bases between them. The CDR3 bases are TGTGCCAGCAGTTTATGGGGAGGGGATGGAGGTCAGCCCCAGCATTTT. Translation: CASSLWGGDGGQPQHF.

The V call is TRBV5-6, the J call TRBJ2-5; 11 bases agree with TRBD1. The CDR3 has 15 amino acids. In germline, CDR1 is SGHDT, CDR2 YYEEEE. Unmatched junction bases numbered 7, after V lost 4 bases and J lost 5 bases. The CDR3 spells CASSSGTGGFETQYF. CDR3 in DNA: TGTGCCAGCAGCAGTGGGACAGGGGGTTTCGAGACCCAGTACTTC.